This T cell receptor beta chain came from a study of T cell repertoires in cytomegalovirus infection. About the study: Public TCR beta signatures provided an indication of both CMV infection and a matching HLA type. Findings of the study overall: Using cumulative public TCR beta family frequency, the authors identified those who carried CMV together with the relevant HLA. Clonotype analysis showed dominance of the ex vivo response by HLA-C-restricted CMV-specific TCR beta clonotypes.

In this sample, this clonotype turned up many times. The target antigen is unknown. TCRdb recomputed calls from the reads with MiXCR, one row per CDR3 protein. The repertoire has 200,000 to 300,000 distinct CDR3 sequences, 9.1% of them found once; the top ten carry about 15%. Germline loops: CDR1 SGHTA, CDR2 FQGNSA. J gave up 6 bases and V 5 bases, and 4 bases lay outside the gene matches. The CDR3 is 15 residues long. V is TRBV7-2 and J is TRBJ2-4; TRBD2 matches 13 bases. Sequenced input: PBMCs. The clonotype comes from a human donor in good health (CMV status not recorded). Some clones in this sample may be carry-over from other donors' samples. Written as DNA, the CDR3 is TGTGCCAGCAGCGGGAGACTAGCGGGGGGAAACATTCAGTACTTC. Its translation: CASSGRLAGGNIQYF. Full variable domain (missing parts from reference TRBV7-2 and TRBJ2-4): GAGVSQSPSNKVTEKGKDVELRCDPISGHTALYWYRQSLGQGLEFLIYFQGNSAPDKSGLPSDRFSAERTGGSVSTLTIQRTQQEDSAVYLCASSGRLAGGNIQYFGAGTRLSVL.